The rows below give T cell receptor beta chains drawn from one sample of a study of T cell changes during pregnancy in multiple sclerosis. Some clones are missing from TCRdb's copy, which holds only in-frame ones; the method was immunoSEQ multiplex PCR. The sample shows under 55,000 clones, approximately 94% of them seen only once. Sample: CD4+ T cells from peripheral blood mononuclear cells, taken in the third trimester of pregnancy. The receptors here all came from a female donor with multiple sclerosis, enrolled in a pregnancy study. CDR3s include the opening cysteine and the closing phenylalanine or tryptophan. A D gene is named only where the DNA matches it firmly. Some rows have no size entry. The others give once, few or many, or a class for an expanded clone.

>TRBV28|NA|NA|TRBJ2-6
TGTGCCAGCCTCAGTCAGGCTGCGGGGGCCAACGTCCTGACTTTC
CASLSQAAGANVLTF
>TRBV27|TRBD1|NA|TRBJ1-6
TGTGCCAGCAGTCCCGCCCTCGGGACAGGGGGAAATTCACCCCTCCACTTT
CASSPALGTGGNSPLHF
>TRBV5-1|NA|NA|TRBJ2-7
TGCGCCAGCAGCTTGCTTTCCGGCGAGCAGTACTTC
CASSLLSGEQYF
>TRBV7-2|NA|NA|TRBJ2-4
TGTGCCAGCAGCTTTCGGGGGAGAGACAAAAACATTCAGTACTTC
CASSFRGRDKNIQYF
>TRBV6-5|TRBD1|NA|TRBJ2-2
TGTGCCAGCAGTTCGGGACAGGGTTTCAACACCGGGGAGCTGTTTTTT
CASSSGQGFNTGELFF
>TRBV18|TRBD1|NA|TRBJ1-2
TGTGCCAGCTCACTCAAAACAAGACAGGGGGTGAGTGGCTACACCTTC
CASSLKTRQGVSGYTF
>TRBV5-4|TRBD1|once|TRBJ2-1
TGTGCCAGCAGCGATTTAAGGACAGGGGGCAGTGAGCAGTTCTTC
CASSDLRTGGSEQFF
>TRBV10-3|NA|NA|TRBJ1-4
TGTGCCATCAGTGAGTCGTCAGGACTAGGTGAAAAACTGTTTTTT
CAISESSGLGEKLFF
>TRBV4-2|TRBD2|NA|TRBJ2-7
TGTGCCAGCAGCCAAGATTTGCCTAGCGGGAGTTTCTACGAGCAGTACTTC
CASSQDLPSGSFYEQYF
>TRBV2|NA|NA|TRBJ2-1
TGTGCCAGCAGGGGACTCGCTGCTCGGTTCTTC
CASRGLAARFF
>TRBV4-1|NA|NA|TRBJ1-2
TGCGCCAGCAGCCAAGATGGGACACTTTATAACTATGGCTACACCTTC
CASSQDGTLYNYGYTF
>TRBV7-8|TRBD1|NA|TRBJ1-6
TGTGCCAGCAAGGACAGGGGGCTCTATAATTCACCCCTCCACTTT
CASKDRGLYNSPLHF
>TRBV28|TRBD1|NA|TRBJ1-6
TGTGCCAGCAGTAAGGGGGCTCCTTATGATTCACCCCTCCACTTT
CASSKGAPYDSPLHF
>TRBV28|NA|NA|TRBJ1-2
TGTGCCAGCAGTTTGCCCCCCGGGACGTTGGGGGCTAAGGGCTACACCTTC
CASSLPPGTLGAKGYTF
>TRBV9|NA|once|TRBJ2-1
TGTGCCAGCAGCGTAGCTGGGGCCCGCAATGAGCAGTTCTTC
CASSVAGARNEQFF
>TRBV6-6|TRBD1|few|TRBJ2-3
TGTGCCAGCAGACGGACAGGGGCAGATACGCAGTATTTT
CASRRTGADTQYF
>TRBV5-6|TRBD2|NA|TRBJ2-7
TGTGCCAGCAGCCGCGTTAGCGGGACTTCCTACGAGCAGTACTTC
CASSRVSGTSYEQYF
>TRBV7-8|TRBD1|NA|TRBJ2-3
TGTGCCAGCAACCATAGGGACAGGGTGAGCACAGATACGCAGTATTTT
CASNHRDRVSTDTQYF
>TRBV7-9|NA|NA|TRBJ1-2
TGTGCCAGCAGCTTAGACAGGGTTACTAACTATGGCTACACCTTC
CASSLDRVTNYGYTF
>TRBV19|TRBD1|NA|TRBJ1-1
TGTGCCAGTAGTACCAGGGACAGAGTGCAAGCTTTCTTT
CASSTRDRVQAFF
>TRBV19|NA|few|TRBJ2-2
TGTGCCAGTAGTATGGAAGACAGGAACACCGGGGAGCTGTTTTTT
CASSMEDRNTGELFF
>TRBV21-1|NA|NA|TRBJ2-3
TGTGCCAGCAGCACCGAAGCGGGGGACCCAGATACGCAGTATTTT
CASSTEAGDPDTQYF
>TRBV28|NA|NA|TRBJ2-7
TGTGCCAGCAGTTCCCCTGGCGGGTGGTGGACGGTGTACTACGAGCAGTACTTC
CASSSPGGWWTVYYEQYF
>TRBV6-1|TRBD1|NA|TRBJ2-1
TGTGCCAGCGCATCAGGGGGAAGGGAGCAGTTCTTC
CASASGGREQFF
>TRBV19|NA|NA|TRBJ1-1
TGTGCCAGTAGTAGGACGGGGGGCTGGGAAGCTTTCTTT
CASSRTGGWEAFF
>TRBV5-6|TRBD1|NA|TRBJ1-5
TGTGCCAGCAGCTTGGCCTGGGACAGCGATCAGCCCCAGCATTTT
CASSLAWDSDQPQHF